This T cell receptor (beta chain) was sequenced in a study of shared clonotypes between healthy human individuals. Study-wide findings and caveats: When naive CD4 clonotypes were compared across a handful of donors, roughly 4.9% were shared. It was anticipated that sequencing depth would influence how many clonotypes donors shared.

CDR1 is MRHNA and CDR2 is SNTAGT in the germline V gene. The CDR3 has 15 amino acids. V shed 2 bases, J shed 3 bases, and the junction held 5 bases outside the gene matches. Deep was the level at which the assay was run. Authors' methods: Filtering of immunoSEQ junctional sequences could not match full-length read filtering. Sequencing used immunoSEQ multiplex PCR; TCRdb keeps in-frame clones, though not all of them. The V and J calls and the clone size are those of that table, but D and trimming were determined from the DNA. The sample shows around 2.1 million clones, about 92% of them seen only once. Concerning this clone: Its antigen is as yet unknown.

CD45RO-negative, CCR7-selected cells formed the naive CD8 fraction, which excluded terminally differentiated effector memory CD45RA+ cells. Sequencing input: naive CD8+ T cells from PBMCs. The rearrangement joins TRBV6-4 to TRBJ2-5; 8 bases match TRBD2. The TCR originated in a young man in good health. Some clones in this sample may be carry-over from other donors' samples. The CDR3 loop reads CASSDIGRAKETQYF. DNA of the CDR3: TGTGCCAGCAGTGACATCGGGAGGGCCAAAGAGACCCAGTACTTC.